This T cell receptor (beta chain) was obtained from a study of control samples from healthy donors and cancer patients. The V end lost 3 bases, the J end lost 0 bases, and 9 bases lay between the germline ends. In germline, CDR1 is KGHSH, CDR2 LQKENI. The CDR3 loop spans 15 amino acids. Data came from immunoSEQ multiplex PCR; TCRdb stores just in-frame clones and leaves some out. Among 200,000 to 250,000 clones listed, just under 95% were seen once. The sequenced sample was blood. The V gene is TRBV18, the J gene TRBJ2-1; D is possibly TRBD2 (5 bases). The TCR was taken from a man aged 45 to 65 in good health. The CDR3 spells CASSPTAGSYNEQFF. The CDR3 DNA follows: TGTGCCAGCTCACCCACCGCGGGCTCCTACAATGAGCAGTTCTTC.